These T cell receptor beta chains were read from a single sample in a study of identical twins. In TCRdb, the 5' RACE reads were re-called with MiXCR into one record per CDR3 protein. Seen here are 300,000 to 400,000 distinct CDR3 sequences, 12% observed once, and the top ten hold just over 7%. These data were also reused for a study on yellow fever vaccine responses in identical twins.

The sample comprised CD8+ T cells sorted from blood. The receptors originated from a woman between 18 and 29 years old in good health. Both conserved end residues are part of each CDR3. A D gene is named only where the DNA matches it firmly. Expanded clones get a size class; other rows say once, few or many, or leave the size out.

j_call clone_size v_call d_call cdr3_nt cdr3_aa
TRBJ2-1 . TRBV9 . TGTGCCAGCAGTCGTGGGGCCAGCTCCTACAATGAGCAGTTCTTC CASSRGASSYNEQFF
TRBJ2-7 . TRBV20-1 TRBD2 TGCAGTGCTAGAAGTAGCGGGAGTAAGTACGAGCAGTACTTC CSARSSGSKYEQYF
TRBJ2-2 few TRBV7-6 TRBD1 TGTGCCAGCAGCTTAGTGGGGGACAGGGTCAACACCGGGGAGCTGTTTTTT CASSLVGDRVNTGELFF
TRBJ2-1 . TRBV29-1 . TGCAGCGTTGAAGGAGGTTCTTTGGGACGATTCAATGAGCAGTTCTTC CSVEGGSLGRFNEQFF
TRBJ1-1 many TRBV12-3/TRBV12-4 . TGTGCCAGCAGTCCTTCGCGTGTGATGAACACTGAAGCTTTCTTT CASSPSRVMNTEAFF
TRBJ1-4 . TRBV7-9 . TGTGCCAGCAGCCTAAGACCGGGACTGGATGAAAAACTGTTTTTT CASSLRPGLDEKLFF
TRBJ2-1 many TRBV20-1 . TGCAGTGCTAGAGATATGGAGACAAACAATGAGCAGTTCTTC CSARDMETNNEQFF
TRBJ2-5 . TRBV28 TRBD1 TGTGCCAGCAGTTCCCTACAGGGGTACCAAGAGACCCAGTACTTC CASSSLQGYQETQYF
TRBJ1-1 . TRBV11-2 . TGTGCCAGCAGCCAAATTGTAATGGGTGCTATGAACACTGAAGCTTTCTTT CASSQIVMGAMNTEAFF
TRBJ2-1 many TRBV27 . TGTGCCAGCAGTTTATCGGTCGGCTACAATGAGCAGTTCTTC CASSLSVGYNEQFF
TRBJ2-7 few TRBV7-2 TRBD2 TGTGCCAGCAGCTTAGCACTAGCGGGTTACTACGAGCAGTACTTC CASSLALAGYYEQYF
TRBJ2-1 few TRBV6-9 . TGTGCCAGCAGTTATCCCATCGTACACAATGAGCAGTTCTTC CASSYPIVHNEQFF
TRBJ1-1 many TRBV7-9 . TGTGCCAGCAGCTTCGACAAGTACGCTTTCTTT CASSFDKYAFF
TRBJ2-2 . TRBV6-5 . TGTGCCAGCAGTTACGACACAGGGATGACCGGGGAGCTGTTTTTT CASSYDTGMTGELFF
TRBJ1-2 few TRBV10-3 . TGTGCCATCAGTGATCGCCTCAACTATGGCTACACCTTC CAISDRLNYGYTF
TRBJ2-1 few TRBV2 . TGTGCCAGCAGTGAAGCGGGTGGACTTAGCTCCTACAATGAGCAGTTCTTC CASSEAGGLSSYNEQFF
TRBJ1-1 few TRBV5-1 . TGCGCCAGCAGCTTGAGGGGGGTGGGAGCCACTGAAGCTTTCTTT CASSLRGVGATEAFF
TRBJ2-7 . TRBV12-3/TRBV12-4 TRBD2 TGTGCCAGCAGTTCCACCTTCGGGAGGGTGTACGAGCAGTACTTC CASSSTFGRVYEQYF
TRBJ2-3 many TRBV28 TRBD1 TGTGCCAGCAGCCTGGGACAGAGCACAGATACGCAGTATTTT CASSLGQSTDTQYF
TRBJ2-7 . TRBV4-1 . TGCGCCAGCAGCCCCCCCGAGGGGCTTAACGAGCAGTACTTC CASSPPEGLNEQYF
TRBJ2-7 . TRBV4-1 TRBD1 TGCGCCAGCGAAGGGACAGGGGCCGAGCAGTACTTC CASEGTGAEQYF
TRBJ2-1 . TRBV6-5 TRBD2 TGTGCCAGCAGTTCCCGACTAGCGGGAGCCCCTTGGGATGAGCAGTTCTTC CASSSRLAGAPWDEQFF
TRBJ2-5 few TRBV7-9 . TGTGCCAGCAGCTTGACAGTCGGCCAAGAGACCCAGTACTTC CASSLTVGQETQYF
TRBJ2-7 . TRBV7-2 . TGTGCCAGCAGCTTATTCTTGGAATACGAGCAGTACTTC CASSLFLEYEQYF
TRBJ2-1 many TRBV15 TRBD1 TGTGCCACCAGCAGATACAGGGGTTCCTACAATGAGCAGTTCTTC CATSRYRGSYNEQFF
TRBJ1-1 many TRBV27 TRBD1 TGTGCCAGCAGTACCGACAGGGACGACACTGAAGCTTTCTTT CASSTDRDDTEAFF
TRBJ2-1 . TRBV7-7 . TGTGCCAGCAGCTTACGGGGCGCGTCCTACAATGAGCAGTTCTTC CASSLRGASYNEQFF
TRBJ2-7 many TRBV12-3/TRBV12-4 TRBD2 TGTGCCAGCAGTGAGACTAGCGGTGGCTACGAGCAGTACTTC CASSETSGGYEQYF
TRBJ1-6 few TRBV2 . TGTGCCAGCAGTGATCGCGGGTTTTCACCCCTCCACTTT CASSDRGFSPLHF
TRBJ2-5 . TRBV4-1 . TGCGCCAGCAGCCAAGACCAAACTTGGGAGACCCAGTACTTC CASSQDQTWETQYF
TRBJ2-7 . TRBV19 TRBD1 TGTGCCAGTAGTATAAGTCCGTTCCGGGACAGGGGACCACACGAGCAGTACTTC CASSISPFRDRGPHEQYF
TRBJ1-1 many TRBV12-3/TRBV12-4 . TGTGCCAGCAGTTCGGGGGGACAAGCTTTCTTT CASSSGGQAFF
TRBJ2-1 few TRBV7-9 . TGTGCCAGCACGGGCGCGCGCTACAATGAGCAGTTCTTC CASTGARYNEQFF
TRBJ2-1 few TRBV6-4 TRBD1 TGTGCCAGCAGTGACTCTACCAGGGGGTATTTTTACAATGAGCAGTTCTTC CASSDSTRGYFYNEQFF
TRBJ2-1 many TRBV15 TRBD1 TGTGCCACCAGCAGACCCCCATTAAGGACAGGGATCAATGAGCAGTTCTTC CATSRPPLRTGINEQFF
TRBJ2-5 . TRBV28 TRBD2 TGTGCCAGCAGTTTCGGGACTAGCGTATCTCAAGAGACCCAGTACTTC CASSFGTSVSQETQYF
TRBJ1-6 . TRBV10-3 TRBD1 TGTGCCATCAGTGAGGGAAGGACAGGGGGTTCACCCCTCCACTTT CAISEGRTGGSPLHF
TRBJ2-3 few TRBV24-1 . TGTGCCACCAGTGCCACGACAGGAGCTAGCACAGATACGCAGTATTTT CATSATTGASTDTQYF
TRBJ2-2 . TRBV4-1 . TGCGCCAGCAGCCAAGAAGGGGCAGGCGGGGGCCTCACCGGGGAGCTGTTTTTT CASSQEGAGGGLTGELFF